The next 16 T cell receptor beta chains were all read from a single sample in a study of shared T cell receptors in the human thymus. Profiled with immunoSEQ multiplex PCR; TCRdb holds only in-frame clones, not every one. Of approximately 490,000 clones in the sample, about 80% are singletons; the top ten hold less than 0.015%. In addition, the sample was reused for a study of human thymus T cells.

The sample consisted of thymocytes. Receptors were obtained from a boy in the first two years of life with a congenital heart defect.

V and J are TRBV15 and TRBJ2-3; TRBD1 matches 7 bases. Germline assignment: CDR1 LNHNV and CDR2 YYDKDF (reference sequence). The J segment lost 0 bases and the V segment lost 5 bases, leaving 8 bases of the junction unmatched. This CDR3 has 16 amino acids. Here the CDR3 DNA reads TGTGCCACCAGCGGGAACGGGACAGCTAGCACAGATACGCAGTATTTT. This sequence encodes CATSGNGTASTDTQYF.

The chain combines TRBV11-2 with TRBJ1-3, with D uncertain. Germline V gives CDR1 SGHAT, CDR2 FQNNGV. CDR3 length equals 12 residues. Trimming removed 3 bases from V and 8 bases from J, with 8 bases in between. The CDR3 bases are TGTGCCAGCAGCTTTGGCTGGTACACCATATATTTT. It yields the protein CASSFGWYTIYF.

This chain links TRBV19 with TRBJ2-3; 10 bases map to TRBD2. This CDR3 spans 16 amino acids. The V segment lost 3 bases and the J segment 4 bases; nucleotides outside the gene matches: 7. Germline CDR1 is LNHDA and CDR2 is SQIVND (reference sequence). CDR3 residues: CASSILLAGVADTQYF. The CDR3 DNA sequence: TGTGCCAGTAGTATTCTGCTAGCGGGAGTCGCAGATACGCAGTATTTT.

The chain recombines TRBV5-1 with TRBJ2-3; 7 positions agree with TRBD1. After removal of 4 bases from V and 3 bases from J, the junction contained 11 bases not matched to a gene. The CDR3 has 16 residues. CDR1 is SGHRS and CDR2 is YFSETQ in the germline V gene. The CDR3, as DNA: TGCGCCAGCAGCCCCCGGACAGGCCGGGATACAGATACGCAGTATTTT. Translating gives CASSPRTGRDTDTQYF.

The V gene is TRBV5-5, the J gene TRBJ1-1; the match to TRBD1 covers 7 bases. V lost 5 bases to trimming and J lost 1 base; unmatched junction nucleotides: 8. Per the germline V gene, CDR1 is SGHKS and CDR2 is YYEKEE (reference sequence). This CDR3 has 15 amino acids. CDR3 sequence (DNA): TGTGCCAGCAGATACCAGGGGGAGCAGAACACTGAAGCTTTCTTT. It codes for CASRYQGEQNTEAFF.

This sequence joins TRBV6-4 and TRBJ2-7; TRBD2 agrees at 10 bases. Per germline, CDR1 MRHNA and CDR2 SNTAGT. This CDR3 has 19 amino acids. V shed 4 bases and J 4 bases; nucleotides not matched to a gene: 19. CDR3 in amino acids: CASSVITPFSGRFPYEQYF. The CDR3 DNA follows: TGTGCCAGCAGTGTCATCACCCCTTTTAGCGGGAGGTTCCCATACGAGCAGTACTTC.

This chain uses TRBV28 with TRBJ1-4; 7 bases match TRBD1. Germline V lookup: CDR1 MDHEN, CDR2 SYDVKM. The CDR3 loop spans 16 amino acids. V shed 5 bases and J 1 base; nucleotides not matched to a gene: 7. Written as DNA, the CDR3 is TGTGCCAGCAGTCTCCAACAGGGGAGAACTAATGAAAAACTGTTTTTT. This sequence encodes CASSLQQGRTNEKLFF.

CDR3 loop: CATSRPAGQISNYGYTF. DNA for the CDR3: TGTGCCACCAGCAGGCCCGCAGGGCAGATCAGTAACTATGGCTACACCTTC. The chain combines TRBV15 with TRBJ1-2; weak D call: TRBD1 (5 bases). V was shortened by 3 bases and J by 1 base, with 18 bases between the two germline ends. The CDR3 consists of 17 residues. CDR1 LNHNV and CDR2 YYDKDF come from the germline V gene (reference sequence).

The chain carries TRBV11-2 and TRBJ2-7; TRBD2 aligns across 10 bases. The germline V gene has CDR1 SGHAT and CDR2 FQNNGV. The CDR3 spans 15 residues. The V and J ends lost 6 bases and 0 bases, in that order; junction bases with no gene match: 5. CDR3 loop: CASSRTSGSSYEQYF. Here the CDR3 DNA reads TGTGCCAGCAGTCGGACTAGCGGAAGCTCCTACGAGCAGTACTTC.

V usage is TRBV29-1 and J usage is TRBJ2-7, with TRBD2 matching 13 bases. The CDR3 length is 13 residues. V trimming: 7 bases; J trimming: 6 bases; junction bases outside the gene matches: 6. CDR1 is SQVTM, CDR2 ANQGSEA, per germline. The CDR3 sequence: CSAGLAGVSEQYF. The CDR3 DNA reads TGCAGCGCTGGACTAGCGGGAGTAAGCGAGCAGTACTTC.

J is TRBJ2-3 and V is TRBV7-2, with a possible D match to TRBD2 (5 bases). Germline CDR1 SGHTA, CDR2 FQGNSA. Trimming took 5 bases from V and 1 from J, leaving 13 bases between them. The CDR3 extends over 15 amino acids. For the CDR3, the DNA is TGTGCCAGCAGCCTCCGCGGAGGCCGCACAGATACGCAGTATTTT. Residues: CASSLRGGRTDTQYF.

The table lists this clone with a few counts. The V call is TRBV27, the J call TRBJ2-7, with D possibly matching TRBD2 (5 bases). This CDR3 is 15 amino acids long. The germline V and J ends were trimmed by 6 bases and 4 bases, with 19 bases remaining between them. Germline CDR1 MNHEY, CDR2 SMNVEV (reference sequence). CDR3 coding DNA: TGTGCCAGCAGCCCGGGGTTGGATCCCGGATACGAGCAGTACTTC. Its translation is CASSPGLDPGYEQYF.

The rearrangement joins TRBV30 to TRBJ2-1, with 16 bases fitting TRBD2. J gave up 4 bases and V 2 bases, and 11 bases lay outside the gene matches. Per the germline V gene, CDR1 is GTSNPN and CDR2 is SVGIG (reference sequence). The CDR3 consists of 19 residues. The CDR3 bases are TGTGCCTGGAGTTGGGGACTAGCGGGAGGGCCGAAGAGTTACAATGAGCAGTTCTTC. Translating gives CAWSWGLAGGPKSYNEQFF. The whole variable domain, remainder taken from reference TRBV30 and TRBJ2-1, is SQTIHQWPATLVQPVGSPLSLECTVEGTSNPNLYWYRQAAGRGLQLLFYSVGIGQISSEVPQNLSASRPQDRQFILSSKKLLLSDSGFYLCAWSWGLAGGPKSYNEQFFGPGTRLTVL.

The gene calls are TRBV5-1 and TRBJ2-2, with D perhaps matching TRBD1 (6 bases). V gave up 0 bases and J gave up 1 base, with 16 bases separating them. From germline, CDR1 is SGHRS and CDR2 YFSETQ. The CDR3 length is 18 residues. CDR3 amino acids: CASSLGGPSYRNTGELFF. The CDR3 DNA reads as TGCGCCAGCAGCTTGGGGGGGCCCTCTTACAGGAACACCGGGGAGCTGTTTTTT.

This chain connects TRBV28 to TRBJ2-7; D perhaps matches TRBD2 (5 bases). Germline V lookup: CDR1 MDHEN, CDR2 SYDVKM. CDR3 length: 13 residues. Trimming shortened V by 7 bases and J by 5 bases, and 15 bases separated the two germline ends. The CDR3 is CASNEGTPHEQYF. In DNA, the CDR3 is TGTGCCAGCAACGAGGGTACCCCCCACGAGCAGTACTTC.

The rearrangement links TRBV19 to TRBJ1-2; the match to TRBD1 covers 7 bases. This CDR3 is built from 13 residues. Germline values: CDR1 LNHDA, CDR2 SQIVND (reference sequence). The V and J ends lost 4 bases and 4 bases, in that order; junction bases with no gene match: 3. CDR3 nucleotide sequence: TGTGCCAGTAGTACGACAGGGCGCTATGGCTACACCTTC. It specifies CASSTTGRYGYTF.